The rows below give T cell receptor beta chains drawn from one sample of a study of cytomegalovirus exposure and HLA in healthy donors. TCRdb's copy holds only in-frame clones and misses some; the assay was immunoSEQ multiplex PCR. Among some 350,000 clones listed, roughly 90% were seen once. The sample taken for sequencing was PBMCs. Every receptor here comes from a woman younger than 45 in good health and CMV-seropositive. Both conserved end residues are part of each CDR3. D genes are given only for firm matches. Clone size is stated in some rows and not others, as once, few, many or a class when expanded.

abundance: NA; len: 17; v_gene: TRBV29-1; d_gene: NA; j_gene: TRBJ2-3; CDR3aa: CSVKFLGGRTSTDTQYF; CDR3nt: TGCAGCGTTAAGTTTCTGGGGGGACGAACTAGCACAGATACGCAGTATTTT
abundance: once; len: 17; v_gene: TRBV4-1; d_gene: NA; j_gene: TRBJ1-1; CDR3aa: CASSQDPGRSGGTEAFF; CDR3nt: TGCGCCAGCAGCCAAGATCCTGGACGGAGTGGAGGCACTGAAGCTTTCTTT
abundance: NA; len: 13; v_gene: TRBV27; d_gene: NA; j_gene: TRBJ1-2; CDR3aa: CASSLGVDYGYTF; CDR3nt: TGTGCCAGCAGTTTAGGGGTTGACTATGGCTACACCTTC
abundance: NA; len: 14; v_gene: TRBV7-2; d_gene: TRBD1; j_gene: TRBJ2-7; CDR3aa: CASSSGQGYNEQYF; CDR3nt: TGTGCCAGCAGTTCAGGACAGGGGTACAACGAGCAGTACTTC
abundance: NA; len: 16; v_gene: TRBV18; d_gene: TRBD2; j_gene: TRBJ2-1; CDR3aa: CASSPQPPGGSGEQFF; CDR3nt: TGTGCCAGCTCACCACAGCCTCCTGGCGGGAGTGGAGAGCAGTTCTTC
abundance: once; len: 14; v_gene: TRBV6-5; d_gene: TRBD1; j_gene: TRBJ1-1; CDR3aa: CASSYGTGVGKAFF; CDR3nt: TGTGCCAGCAGTTACGGGACAGGGGTCGGGAAAGCTTTCTTT
abundance: NA; len: 15; v_gene: TRBV27; d_gene: NA; j_gene: TRBJ1-5; CDR3aa: CASSRGPPGGQPQHF; CDR3nt: TGTGCCAGCAGTCGCGGGCCTCCCGGGGGTCAGCCCCAGCATTTT
abundance: NA; len: 13; v_gene: TRBV4-1; d_gene: TRBD1; j_gene: TRBJ2-3; CDR3aa: CATSGQGRDTQYF; CDR3nt: TGCGCCACCTCCGGACAGGGAAGAGATACGCAGTATTTT
abundance: NA; len: 13; v_gene: TRBV5-4; d_gene: NA; j_gene: TRBJ1-1; CDR3aa: CASSLDRYTEAFF; CDR3nt: TGTGCCAGCAGTCTCGACAGGTACACTGAAGCTTTCTTT
abundance: NA; len: 16; v_gene: TRBV25-1; d_gene: TRBD2; j_gene: TRBJ2-7; CDR3aa: CASSEWATSGSYEQYF; CDR3nt: TGTGCCAGCAGTGAATGGGCGACTAGCGGGAGCTACGAGCAGTACTTC
abundance: NA; len: 14; v_gene: TRBV28; d_gene: NA; j_gene: TRBJ1-2; CDR3aa: CASSLRGGSYGYTF; CDR3nt: TGTGCCAGCAGTTTACGGGGGGGCTCGTATGGCTACACCTTC
abundance: NA; len: 14; v_gene: TRBV5-8; d_gene: TRBD1; j_gene: TRBJ2-3; CDR3aa: CASSSGQGIDTQYF; CDR3nt: TGTGCCAGCAGCTCGGGACAGGGGATAGATACGCAGTATTTT
abundance: NA; len: 15; v_gene: TRBV6-5; d_gene: NA; j_gene: TRBJ2-7; CDR3aa: CASSYSGDSYYEQYF; CDR3nt: TGTGCCAGCAGTTACTCAGGGGACTCCTACTACGAGCAGTACTTC
abundance: NA; len: 14; v_gene: TRBV19; d_gene: TRBD2; j_gene: TRBJ2-7; CDR3aa: CASSLLAGRYEQYF; CDR3nt: TGTGCCAGTAGCCTACTAGCGGGACGCTACGAGCAGTACTTC
abundance: NA; len: 18; v_gene: TRBV9; d_gene: NA; j_gene: TRBJ2-3; CDR3aa: CASSVSPFRFRGADTQYF; CDR3nt: TGTGCCAGCAGCGTTTCCCCTTTTCGATTCAGGGGGGCAGATACGCAGTATTTT
abundance: NA; len: 17; v_gene: TRBV13; d_gene: TRBD1; j_gene: TRBJ2-4; CDR3aa: CASSEGTGTEIKNIQYF; CDR3nt: TGTGCCAGCAGTGAAGGAACCGGGACAGAAATCAAAAACATTCAGTACTTC
abundance: NA; len: 14; v_gene: TRBV13; d_gene: NA; j_gene: TRBJ2-7; CDR3aa: CASSLGGRGYEQYF; CDR3nt: TGTGCCAGCAGCTTAGGGGGAAGGGGCTACGAGCAGTACTTC
abundance: once; len: 15; v_gene: TRBV4-1; d_gene: NA; j_gene: TRBJ2-3; CDR3aa: CASSQDPGETDTQYF; CDR3nt: TGCGCCAGCAGCCAAGATCCGGGGGAAACAGATACGCAGTATTTT
abundance: NA; len: 15; v_gene: TRBV9; d_gene: NA; j_gene: TRBJ2-7; CDR3aa: CASSVEAGSVYEQYF; CDR3nt: TGTGCCAGCAGCGTAGAGGCGGGATCGGTGTACGAGCAGTACTTC
abundance: NA; len: 14; v_gene: TRBV27; d_gene: TRBD2; j_gene: TRBJ2-3; CDR3aa: CASSLAGGIDTQYF; CDR3nt: TGTGCCAGCAGCCTAGCGGGGGGCATAGATACGCAGTATTTT
abundance: NA; len: 12; v_gene: TRBV7-2; d_gene: NA; j_gene: TRBJ2-1; CDR3aa: CASSLNRGEQFF; CDR3nt: TGTGCCAGCAGCCTAAACCGCGGTGAGCAGTTCTTC
abundance: NA; len: 15; v_gene: TRBV28; d_gene: TRBD1; j_gene: TRBJ2-7; CDR3aa: CASSSPGTEAWGQYF; CDR3nt: TGTGCCAGCAGTTCACCCGGGACAGAAGCGTGGGGGCAGTACTTC
abundance: NA; len: 13; v_gene: TRBV2; d_gene: TRBD2; j_gene: TRBJ2-7; CDR3aa: CASKRDGTYEQYF; CDR3nt: TGTGCCAGCAAGCGGGACGGGACCTACGAGCAGTACTTC
abundance: NA; len: 15; v_gene: TRBV5-1; d_gene: NA; j_gene: TRBJ1-1; CDR3aa: CASSLVNRGTPGAFF; CDR3nt: TGCGCCAGCAGCTTGGTAAATAGGGGGACACCGGGAGCTTTCTTT
abundance: once; len: 14; v_gene: TRBV19; d_gene: NA; j_gene: TRBJ2-2; CDR3aa: CASTRQASTGELFF; CDR3nt: TGTGCCAGTACCAGACAGGCTAGCACCGGGGAGCTGTTTTTT
abundance: NA; len: 16; v_gene: TRBV2; d_gene: NA; j_gene: TRBJ1-6; CDR3aa: CASSGSRISYNSPLHF; CDR3nt: TGTGCCAGCAGCGGGTCCCGTATCTCCTATAATTCACCCCTCCACTTT
abundance: NA; len: 19; v_gene: TRBV11-3; d_gene: TRBD2; j_gene: TRBJ2-2; CDR3aa: CASSLEGVWTSGNTGELFF; CDR3nt: TGTGCCAGCAGCTTAGAGGGGGTCTGGACTAGCGGCAACACCGGGGAGCTGTTTTTT
abundance: once; len: 13; v_gene: TRBV4-2; d_gene: NA; j_gene: TRBJ2-7; CDR3aa: CASSQDSAYEQYF; CDR3nt: TGTGCCAGCAGCCAAGATTCAGCCTACGAGCAGTACTTC
abundance: NA; len: 15; v_gene: TRBV29-1; d_gene: NA; j_gene: TRBJ2-6; CDR3aa: CSVDWGVSGANVLTF; CDR3nt: TGCAGCGTTGATTGGGGGGTTAGTGGGGCCAACGTCCTGACTTTC
abundance: NA; len: 14; v_gene: TRBV6-1; d_gene: NA; j_gene: TRBJ1-2; CDR3aa: CASSEPDSRYGYTF; CDR3nt: TGTGCCAGCAGTGAACCCGACAGCCGATATGGCTACACCTTC
abundance: NA; len: 14; v_gene: TRBV7-9; d_gene: NA; j_gene: TRBJ2-1; CDR3aa: CASSSRQGYNEQFF; CDR3nt: TGTGCCAGCAGCTCCCGCCAGGGCTACAATGAGCAGTTCTTC
abundance: NA; len: 16; v_gene: TRBV25-1; d_gene: NA; j_gene: TRBJ2-1; CDR3aa: CASSEFGLANYNEQFF; CDR3nt: TGTGCCAGCAGTGAATTCGGCCTAGCGAACTACAATGAGCAGTTCTTC
abundance: NA; len: 14; v_gene: TRBV27; d_gene: TRBD1; j_gene: TRBJ2-2; CDR3aa: CASRQGIHTGELFF; CDR3nt: TGTGCCAGCAGACAGGGGATACACACCGGGGAGCTGTTTTTT
abundance: NA; len: 11; v_gene: TRBV11-2; d_gene: NA; j_gene: TRBJ1-1; CDR3aa: CASSLWTEAFF; CDR3nt: TGTGCCAGCAGCTTATGGACTGAAGCTTTCTTT
abundance: NA; len: 14; v_gene: TRBV5-1; d_gene: TRBD1; j_gene: TRBJ1-6; CDR3aa: CASSPGTGNSPLHF; CDR3nt: TGCGCCAGCAGCCCCGGGACAGGGAATTCACCCCTCCACTTT